The 7 T cell receptor beta chains given below trace back to one sample, sequenced in a study of beta chain features in type 1 diabetes. Study-wide results and limits: TCRB CDR3s from Type 1 diabetes patients were moderately but significantly shorter in all four CD4+ subsets.

Reverse transcription of all isolated RNA meant that expressed TCRB transcripts were sequenced. Assay: immunoSEQ multiplex PCR; the TCRdb copy retains only in-frame clones and omits some. The sample holds about 700,000 clones, about an eighth seen once. Their antigens remain unidentified. The sequenced sample consisted of naive CD4+ T cells from blood. These receptors were taken from a man between 18 and 29 years old with type 1 diabetes.

The V call is TRBV30, the J call TRBJ1-1; no definite D call. Per the germline V gene, CDR1 is GTSNPN and CDR2 is SVGIG (reference sequence). The V end was cut by 0 bases, the J end by 1 base, with 12 bases between. This CDR3 contains 15 residues. The CDR3 spells CAWSVGGSGNTEAFF. Here the CDR3 DNA reads TGTGCCTGGAGTGTAGGCGGCAGCGGGAACACTGAAGCTTTCTTT.

V and J are TRBV28 and TRBJ2-7; TRBD1 agrees at 9 bases. Germline values: CDR1 MDHEN, CDR2 SYDVKM. The CDR3 covers 15 residues. Unmatched junction bases numbered 10, after V lost 5 bases and J lost 5 bases. The CDR3 spells CASSLPGQGWDEQYF. CDR3 nucleotides: TGTGCCAGCAGTCTACCGGGACAGGGATGGGACGAGCAGTACTTC.

This clone was detected only a few times. The J gene is TRBJ1-1, the V gene TRBV9; the D gene is possibly TRBD1 (5 bases). The CDR3 length is 22 residues. Per the germline V gene, CDR1 is SGDLS and CDR2 is YYNGEE. Trimming took off 0 bases at V and 4 bases at J, with 34 bases between the two ends. CDR3 bases: TGTGCCAGCAGCGTAGGTCCATTAGTCCCGGGACTGTACCTGACCTCGGTCACTGAAGCTTTCTTT. Amino acid sequence: CASSVGPLVPGLYLTSVTEAFF.

This clone was seen a handful of times. The V call is TRBV30, the J call TRBJ1-5, with 7 positions matching TRBD1. J was trimmed by 1 base and V by 2 bases; bases with no gene match: 5. There are 15 residues in the CDR3. Germline CDR1 and CDR2: GTSNPN and SVGIG (reference sequence). The CDR3 nucleotides read TGTGCCTGGAGTCGGGACAGTTCGAGCAATCAGCCCCAGCATTTT. Protein sequence: CAWSRDSSSNQPQHF.

This clone was detected only a few times. The gene calls are TRBV7-3 and TRBJ1-5; D is possibly TRBD1 (5 bases). The CDR3 is 14 amino acids. V was trimmed by 8 bases and J by 0 bases, leaving 11 bases between them. The germline V gene encodes CDR1 SGHTA and CDR2 FQGTGA. CDR3 in amino acids: CASQGTDSNQPQHF. CDR3 nucleotides: TGTGCCAGCCAAGGGACGGATAGCAATCAGCCCCAGCATTTT.

J is TRBJ2-3 and V is TRBV30; D is tentatively TRBD1 or TRBD2 (5 bases each). Germline V CDR1 and CDR2: GTSNPN, SVGIG (reference sequence). Trimming left V 3 bases short and J 6 bases short, with 16 bases between. The CDR3 has 14 amino acids. CDR3 loop: CAWRLQTAADTQYF. The CDR3 DNA is TGTGCCTGGAGGCTACAGACAGCGGCCGATACGCAGTATTTT.

This clone occurred a few times. This chain joins TRBV7-2 and TRBJ2-7, with D hard to call. V was pared by 5 bases and J by 0 bases, with 11 bases between. Germline V CDR1 and CDR2: SGHTA, FQGNSA. The CDR3 loop spans 14 amino acids. The CDR3 spells CASSLSWISYEQYF. CDR3 bases: TGTGCCAGCAGCCTTTCTTGGATCTCCTACGAGCAGTACTTC. The entire variable domain, with the rest obtained from reference TRBV7-2 and TRBJ2-7, is as follows: GAGVSQSPSNKVTEKGKDVELRCDPISGHTALYWYRQSLGQGLEFLIYFQGNSAPDKSGLPSDRFSAERTGGSVSTLTIQRTQQEDSAVYLCASSLSWISYEQYFGPGTRLTVT.